A selection of T cell receptor beta chains follows, all from one sample in a study of T cell repertoires in cytomegalovirus infection. For these receptors, no antigen is known. TCRdb analysed the reads with MiXCR anew, one entry per CDR3 protein. The sample yields 650,000 to 900,000 distinct CDR3 sequences, about 29% seen once. This material consisted of cultured CD8+ T cells from PBMCs, taken from culture after CMV antigen stimulation. These receptors originate from a human donor in good health (CMV status not recorded). Some clones in this sample may be carry-over from other donors' samples. CDR3s include the opening cysteine and the closing phenylalanine or tryptophan. A D gene is named only where the DNA matches it firmly. Size tells how often a clone was seen (once, few, many) or the class of an expanded clone, and some rows leave it out.

D gene,clone size,V gene,J gene,CDR3 DNA,CDR3 protein
NA,NA,TRBV6-1,TRBJ1-3,TGTGCCAGCAGTACTAACGGACTGTCTGGAAACACCATATATTTT,CASSTNGLSGNTIYF
NA,NA,TRBV12-5,TRBJ1-2,TGTGCTAGTGGTTTGGCAGGGAATGGCTACACCTTC,CASGLAGNGYTF
NA,NA,TRBV11-2,TRBJ2-1,TGTGCCAGCCGGGGGGGGACAGCCTCCTACAATGAGCAGTTCTTC,CASRGGTASYNEQFF
TRBD1,few,TRBV19,TRBJ2-1,TGTGCCAGTATGACAGGGTGGCATGAGCAGTTCTTC,CASMTGWHEQFF
TRBD2,many,TRBV7-2,TRBJ2-3,TGTGCCAGCACCCTCCCCATAGCGGGGGGCACAGATACGCAGTATTTT,CASTLPIAGGTDTQYF
TRBD1,few,TRBV28,TRBJ1-4,TGTGCCAGCAGTCCGGGACAGGGGGGTACTAATGAAAAACTGTTTTTT,CASSPGQGGTNEKLFF
NA,NA,TRBV12-3/TRBV12-4,TRBJ1-2,TGTGCCAGCAGTTCCGACACGCGAGTCTCAGGGTTGGCGAACTATGGCTACACCTTC,CASSSDTRVSGLANYGYTF
NA,NA,TRBV11-2,TRBJ2-5,TGTGCCAGCAGCTCCTCGGGGGTGGACCAAGAGACCCAGTACTTC,CASSSSGVDQETQYF
NA,many,TRBV7-8,TRBJ2-1,TGTGCCAGCATCGTCGACATGAGCTCCTACAATGAGCAGTTCTTC,CASIVDMSSYNEQFF
NA,NA,TRBV10-3,TRBJ1-1,TGTGCCACCCGGTTTGAGTCGAACACTGAAGCTTTCTTT,CATRFESNTEAFF
TRBD1,NA,TRBV6-6,TRBJ1-4,TGTGCCAGCAGTACCCGCGGGACAGGAGATCAACTGTTTTTT,CASSTRGTGDQLFF
NA,NA,TRBV9,TRBJ2-2,TGTGCCAGCAGCGCCAGTAGTAGGTTTGAGGGCCCGGCCGGGGAGCTGTTTTTT,CASSASSRFEGPAGELFF
TRBD1,NA,TRBV5-6,TRBJ1-2,TGTGCCAGCAACCCAGGGGGCGGTGGCTATGGCTACACCTTC,CASNPGGGGYGYTF
NA,few,TRBV7-9,TRBJ1-5,TGTGCCAGCAGCTTAGACGGGGTCGGTAATCAGCCCCAGCATTTT,CASSLDGVGNQPQHF
NA,NA,TRBV11-2,TRBJ2-5,TGTGCCAGCAGCTGGGAGACTGCGTCCCAGTACTTC,CASSWETASQYF
TRBD1,NA,TRBV9,TRBJ1-1,TGTGCCAGCAGCCCGCGGACAGGGAATCTCGGCACTGAAGCTTTCTTT,CASSPRTGNLGTEAFF
NA,NA,TRBV5-5,TRBJ2-7,TGTGCCAGCAGCTTGTGGGCAGGGACCTCCTACGAGCAGTACTTC,CASSLWAGTSYEQYF
NA,NA,TRBV24-1,TRBJ2-2,TGTGCCACCAGTGTGCCGAACACCGGGGAGCTGTTTTTT,CATSVPNTGELFF
NA,NA,TRBV10-3,TRBJ2-3,TGTGCCATCAGGGTAGAGGGAGATACGCAGTATTTT,CAIRVEGDTQYF
NA,NA,TRBV11-2,TRBJ2-2,TGTGCCAGCAGCTTCCCCTTCGGGACGAACACCGGGGAGCTGTTTTTT,CASSFPFGTNTGELFF
NA,NA,TRBV13,TRBJ1-1,TGTGCCAGCAGCTTATGGGAGGGGACTGAAGCTTTCTTT,CASSLWEGTEAFF
NA,NA,TRBV5-5,TRBJ1-4,TGTGCCAGCAGCTTGTTAAAAAAGGGGATCGGGGAAAAACTGTTTTTT,CASSLLKKGIGEKLFF
NA,NA,TRBV7-9,TRBJ1-1,TGTGCCAGCAGATCAGGACATTCAGCGAACACTGAAGCTTTCTTT,CASRSGHSANTEAFF
NA,few,TRBV6-2/TRBV6-3,TRBJ2-3,TGTGCCAGCAGTCGCCCAGCCGGGGCGGATACGCAGTATTTT,CASSRPAGADTQYF
TRBD1,NA,TRBV27,TRBJ2-7,TGTGCCAGCAGTTGGGGACAGGGATCCGAGCAGTACTTC,CASSWGQGSEQYF
NA,few,TRBV2,TRBJ2-2,TGTGCCAGCAGTGTTGGTCCCCAACCCACCGGGGAGCTGTTTTTT,CASSVGPQPTGELFF